This entry lists 22 T cell receptor beta chains sequenced from one sample in a study of beta chain features in type 1 diabetes. Every bit of the isolated RNA underwent reverse transcription, so sequencing read expressed TCRB transcripts. Clones were sequenced by immunoSEQ multiplex PCR, and TCRdb holds only the in-frame ones, with some missing. The repertoire includes some 900,000 clones, 17% of them detected once, and 0.023% sits in the top ten. Sequencing input: naive CD4+ T cells from blood. These receptors originate from a woman in her late teens or twenties in good health.

There are a few counts of this clone. The genes are TRBV5-1 and TRBJ2-1; the match to TRBD1 covers 10 bases. Per germline, CDR1 SGHRS and CDR2 YFSETQ. CDR3 size: 15 residues. With V trimmed by 0 bases and J by 10 bases, 7 bases remained unmatched. In nucleotides, the CDR3 is TGCGCCAGCAGCTTGGTTTTCGGGACAGGGGCCGAGCAGTTCTTC. Amino acid sequence: CASSLVFGTGAEQFF.

This clone was counted between two and nine times. This specimen includes other DNA sequences encoding the same CDR3. The chain recombines TRBV7-2 with TRBJ2-7; D gene uncertain. Looked up from germline, CDR1 is SGHTA and CDR2 is FQGNSA. Trimming cost V 3 bases and J 2 bases, with 5 bases left between them. This CDR3 has 12 amino acids. The CDR3 here is CASSLGTYEQYF. The CDR3 DNA is TGTGCCAGCAGCTTGGGAACCTACGAGCAGTACTTC. The full variable domain, with the rest looked up from reference TRBV7-2 and TRBJ2-7, is GAGVSQSPSNKVTEKGKDVELRCDPISGHTALYWYRQSLGQGLEFLIYFQGNSAPDKSGLPSDRFSAERTGGSVSTLTIQRTQQEDSAVYLCASSLGTYEQYFGPGTRLTVT.

This clone was counted a few times. The chain carries TRBV5-6 and TRBJ2-3; the D is unclear. V gave up 2 bases and J gave up 1 base, with 5 bases separating them. The germline V gene has CDR1 SGHDT and CDR2 YYEEEE. The CDR3 spans 13 residues. This chain's CDR3 is CASSFRGTDTQYF. CDR3 sequence (DNA): TGTGCCAGCAGCTTCCGAGGCACAGATACGCAGTATTTT.

The J gene is TRBJ1-5, the V gene TRBV6-1; a weak D match, TRBD1 (6 bases). Looked up from germline, CDR1 is MNHNS and CDR2 is SASEGT. Trimming took off 4 bases at V and 3 bases at J, with 19 bases between the two ends. The CDR3 runs to 17 residues. The CDR3 is CASSAGEGRGFNQPQHF. The CDR3 region has the DNA TGTGCCAGCAGTGCGGGAGAGGGCAGGGGCTTCAATCAGCCCCAGCATTTT.

This clone was detected only a few times. The gene calls are TRBV9 and TRBJ1-2; D ambiguous. The CDR3 is made up of 12 amino acids. Germline V gene data show CDR1 as SGDLS and CDR2 as YYNGEE. Trimming cost V 0 bases and J 4 bases, with 4 bases left between them. The CDR3 reads CASSVDSYGYTF. The CDR3 DNA reads TGTGCCAGCAGCGTAGACAGCTATGGCTACACCTTC.

This clone has a handful of counts. The V call is TRBV9, the J call TRBJ2-1; 8 bases match TRBD1. The CDR3 sequence is 14 residues long. V was pared by 4 bases and J by 7 bases, with 7 bases of the junction left unmatched. CDR1 and CDR2 from the germline V gene are SGDLS and YYNGEE. The CDR3 DNA follows: TGTGCCAGCAGCCTAAGGACAGGGTTAAATGAGCAGTTCTTC. Its protein is CASSLRTGLNEQFF.

This chain uses TRBV7-9 with TRBJ2-3, with D unclear. This CDR3 has 14 residues. Trimming removed 5 bases at V and 2 bases at J, with 11 bases between. The germline V gene has CDR1 SEHNR and CDR2 FQNEAQ (reference sequence). The CDR3 DNA reads TGTGCCAGCAGCCAAACCATAGTCACAGATACGCAGTATTTT. This codes for CASSQTIVTDTQYF. The complete variable domain, with remaining parts taken from reference TRBV7-9 and TRBJ2-3, reads DTGVSQNPRHKITKRGQNVTFRCDPISEHNRLYWYRQTLGQGPEFLTYFQNEAQLEKSRLLSDRFSAERPKGSFSTLEIQRTEQGDSAMYLCASSQTIVTDTQYFGPGTRLTVL.

The chain employs TRBV7-9 and TRBJ2-3, with 7 bases matching TRBD1. This CDR3 spans 15 amino acids. CDR1 is SEHNR and CDR2 is FQNEAQ in the germline V gene (reference sequence). Trimming at V came to 3 bases and at J to 5 bases, leaving 8 bases not matched to a gene. CDR3 amino acids: CASSFTLGGGDTQYF. The CDR3 DNA reads TGTGCCAGCAGCTTTACACTAGGGGGCGGAGATACGCAGTATTTT.

This clone was picked up a small number of times. The chain links TRBV2 to TRBJ2-5; TRBD2 agrees at 7 bases. Germline trimming cut 3 bases from V and 5 bases from J; bases unmatched to any gene: 6. Germline loops: CDR1 SNHLY, CDR2 FYNNEI. There are 14 residues in the CDR3. The CDR3 spells CASSEGRGLETQYF. CDR3 in DNA: TGTGCCAGCAGTGAGGGGAGGGGTTTGGAGACCCAGTACTTC. The full variable domain, completed using reference TRBV2 and TRBJ2-5, is EPEVTQTPSHQVTQMGQEVILRCVPISNHLYFYWYRQILGQKVEFLVSFYNNEISEKSEIFDDQFSVERPDGSNFTLKIRSTKLEDSAMYFCASSEGRGLETQYFGPGTRLLVL.

This CDR3 is CASSQVWTGSSGANVLTF. Here the CDR3 DNA reads TGCGCCAGCAGCCAAGTCTGGACAGGGAGCTCTGGGGCCAACGTCCTGACTTTC. The V gene is TRBV4-3, the J gene TRBJ2-6; 8 bases match TRBD1. The J segment lost 0 bases and the V segment lost 1 base, leaving 5 bases of the junction unmatched. Germline lookup yields CDR1 LGHNA and CDR2 YSLEER. The CDR3 loop spans 18 amino acids.

The chain recombines TRBV7-9 with TRBJ2-3; the match to TRBD1 covers 7 bases. V dropped 7 bases and J dropped 5; count of bases not matched to a gene: 9. This CDR3 contains 14 residues. Germline V gives CDR1 SEHNR, CDR2 FQNEAQ (reference sequence). The CDR3 here is CASMVTTGLDTQYF. CDR3 bases: TGTGCCAGCATGGTAACGACAGGGCTAGATACGCAGTATTTT. Using reference TRBV7-9 and TRBJ2-3 for the parts outside the CDR3, the full variable domain is DTGVSQNPRHKITKRGQNVTFRCDPISEHNRLYWYRQTLGQGPEFLTYFQNEAQLEKSRLLSDRFSAERPKGSFSTLEIQRTEQGDSAMYLCASMVTTGLDTQYFGPGTRLTVL.

This clone turned up a few times. The chain links TRBV13 to TRBJ2-1; 16 bases align to TRBD2. Germline V gives CDR1 PRHDT, CDR2 FYEKMQ (reference sequence). This CDR3 is 21 amino acids long. The J segment lost 0 bases and the V segment lost 0 bases, leaving 8 bases of the junction unmatched. In nucleotides, the CDR3 is TGTGCCAGCAGCTTAGGTTGGGGGACTAGCGGGAGGGTAAGCTCCTACAATGAGCAGTTCTTC. This encodes CASSLGWGTSGRVSSYNEQFF. The variable domain in full, with the rest retrieved from reference TRBV13 and TRBJ2-1, is AAGVIQSPRHLIKEKRETATLKCYPIPRHDTVYWYQQGPGQDPQFLISFYEKMQSDKGSIPDRFSAQQFSDYHSELNMSSLELGDSALYFCASSLGWGTSGRVSSYNEQFFGPGTRLTVL.

V is TRBV13 and J is TRBJ1-1, with no clear D. The V and J ends lost 5 bases and 1 base respectively, with 8 bases between them. The germline CDR1 and CDR2 sequences are PRHDT and FYEKMQ (reference sequence). This CDR3 is built from 13 residues. The CDR3: CASSVQKNTEAFF. CDR3 sequence (DNA): TGTGCCAGCAGCGTACAGAAGAACACTGAAGCTTTCTTT.

As to this clone: The identical CDR3 is also encoded by other nucleotide sequences in the sample. The genes are TRBV2 and TRBJ2-7, with D uncertain. This CDR3 is built from 12 residues. Trimming removed 2 bases from V and 3 bases from J, with 5 bases in between. Germline values: CDR1 SNHLY, CDR2 FYNNEI. The CDR3 region is CASSESGYEQYF. Written as DNA, the CDR3 is TGTGCCAGCAGTGAATCGGGCTACGAGCAGTACTTC. The entire variable domain, with the rest obtained from reference TRBV2 and TRBJ2-7, is as follows: EPEVTQTPSHQVTQMGQEVILRCVPISNHLYFYWYRQILGQKVEFLVSFYNNEISEKSEIFDDQFSVERPDGSNFTLKIRSTKLEDSAMYFCASSESGYEQYFGPGTRLTVT.

This clone was seen more than once but under ten times. This chain joins TRBV5-4 and TRBJ2-7; the match to TRBD2 covers 7 bases. This CDR3 is built from 14 residues. The germline V gene encodes CDR1 SGHNT and CDR2 YYREEE (reference sequence). Germline trimming cut 6 bases from V and 2 bases from J; bases unmatched to any gene: 8. The CDR3 sequence: CASTRHGGTYEQYF. The CDR3 DNA reads as TGTGCCAGCACCCGGCACGGGGGGACCTACGAGCAGTACTTC.

The chain combines TRBV7-2 with TRBJ2-7, with 7 bases aligning to TRBD2. The germline V gene encodes CDR1 SGHTA and CDR2 FQGNSA. Germline trimming cut 4 bases from V and 3 bases from J; bases unmatched to any gene: 12. This CDR3 spans 16 amino acids. This CDR3 is CASSSGLDLSYYEQYF. The CDR3 nucleotides are TGTGCCAGCAGCTCCGGACTAGACTTATCATACTACGAGCAGTACTTC.

This clone has only a few counts. This chain connects TRBV2 to TRBJ2-3, with D perhaps TRBD1 (7 bases). This CDR3 is built from 20 residues. Trimming shortened V by 4 bases and J by 1 base, and 27 bases separated the two germline ends. Looked up from germline, CDR1 is SNHLY and CDR2 is FYNNEI. The CDR3 coding sequence is TGTGCCAGCAGTGTGGTAAACGGCAGGGGGGCCGCTGTGGGCACAGATACGCAGTATTTT. Amino acid sequence: CASSVVNGRGAAVGTDTQYF.

This clone has only a few counts. This rearrangement joins TRBV15 to TRBJ2-2; D not certain. CDR1 is LNHNV, CDR2 YYDKDF, per germline (reference sequence). The CDR3 sequence is 12 residues long. Trimming cost V 3 bases and J 3 bases, with 2 bases left between them. The CDR3 protein is CATSSYTGELFF. The CDR3 DNA sequence: TGTGCCACCAGCAGCTACACCGGGGAGCTGTTTTTT.

The genes are TRBV21-1 and TRBJ2-1; the table's D call, TRBD1, has no DNA check behind it. TRBV21-1 corresponds to a pseudogene. CDR3 length: 16 amino acids. CDR3 sequence: CASSKDRAGGYNEQFF. The CDR3 bases are TGTGCCAGCAGCAAAGATCGGGCAGGGGGTTACAATGAGCAGTTCTTC.

V is TRBV19 and J is TRBJ2-2; possible D gene TRBD2, 6 bases. Germline-derived CDR1 and CDR2 are LNHDA and SQIVND (reference sequence). V was trimmed by 8 bases and J by 3 bases, leaving 13 bases between them. The CDR3 sequence is 14 residues long. CDR3 nucleotide sequence: TGTGCCAGTCGCAGCGGGTTTTACACCGGGGAGCTGTTTTTT. Translated, it gives CASRSGFYTGELFF.

The chain carries TRBV6-5 and TRBJ1-1; TRBD1 might be the D (5 bases). The CDR3 loop spans 13 amino acids. The germline V gene encodes CDR1 MNHEY and CDR2 SVGAGI. V gave up 8 bases and J gave up 3 bases, with 13 bases separating them. The chain's CDR3 is CASLRDGHTEAFF. The CDR3 region has the DNA TGTGCCAGCCTCCGGGACGGGCACACTGAAGCTTTCTTT.

This sequence joins TRBV29-1 and TRBJ2-7; the D is unclear. The germline V and J ends were trimmed by 4 bases and 5 bases, with 12 bases remaining between them. There are 12 residues in the CDR3. Germline V lookup: CDR1 SQVTM, CDR2 ANQGSEA. The CDR3 here is CSVGYTPNEQYF. CDR3 sequence (DNA): TGCAGCGTTGGGTACACCCCTAACGAGCAGTACTTC.